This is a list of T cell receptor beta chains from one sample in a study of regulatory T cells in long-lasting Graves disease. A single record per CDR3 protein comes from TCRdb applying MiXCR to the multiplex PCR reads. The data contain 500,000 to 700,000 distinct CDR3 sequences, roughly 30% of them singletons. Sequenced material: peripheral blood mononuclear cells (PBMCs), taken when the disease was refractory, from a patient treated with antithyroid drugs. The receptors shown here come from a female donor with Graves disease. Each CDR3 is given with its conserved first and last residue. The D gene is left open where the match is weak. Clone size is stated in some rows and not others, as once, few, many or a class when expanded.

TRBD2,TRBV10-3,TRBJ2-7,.,TGTGCCATCAGCGCCGGGACTAGCGGGGGAACCTACGAGCAGTACTTC,CAISAGTSGGTYEQYF
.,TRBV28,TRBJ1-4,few,TGTGCCAGCAGTTTAGTCCGGGACACAGCAACTAATGAAAAACTGTTTTTT,CASSLVRDTATNEKLFF
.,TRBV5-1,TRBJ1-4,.,TGCGCCAGCAGGACCGGTGGTGGAGTTGAAAAACTGTTTTTT,CASRTGGGVEKLFF
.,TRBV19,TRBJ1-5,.,TGTGCCAGCGAAGCGACAGGACGTCAGCCCCAGCATTTT,CASEATGRQPQHF
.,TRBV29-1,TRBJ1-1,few,TGCAGCCTATCCGAACTTGGGTCGAACACTGAAGCTTTCTTT,CSLSELGSNTEAFF
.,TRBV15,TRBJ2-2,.,TGTGCCACCAGCGGGGGACGGCTAACCGGGGAGCTGTTTTTT,CATSGGRLTGELFF
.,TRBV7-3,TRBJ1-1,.,TGTGCCAGCAGTTCACAGGCTATGAACACTGAAGCTTTCTTT,CASSSQAMNTEAFF
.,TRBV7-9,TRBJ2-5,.,TGTGCCAGCAGCGCCTCGGGGGCGGGGGAGACCCAGTACTTC,CASSASGAGETQYF
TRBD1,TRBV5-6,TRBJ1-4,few,TGTGCCAGCAGCTCCGTGACAGGGCGCGGACATAATGAAAAACTGTTTTTT,CASSSVTGRGHNEKLFF
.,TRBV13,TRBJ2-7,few,TGTGCCAGCAGCTTAATCGACACAGCCTACGAGCAGTACTTC,CASSLIDTAYEQYF
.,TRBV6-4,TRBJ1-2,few,TGTGCCAGCGGAGGACGGCCCCTCGATGGCTACACCTTC,CASGGRPLDGYTF
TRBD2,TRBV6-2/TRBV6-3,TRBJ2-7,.,TGTGCCAGCAGTTACTTTCAAGCGGGAGCCCCTAGCTACGAGCAGTACTTC,CASSYFQAGAPSYEQYF
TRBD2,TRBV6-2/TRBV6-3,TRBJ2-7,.,TGTGCCACCCGCCGTCGGCGGGAGTTTACTTACGAGCAGTACTTC,CATRRRREFTYEQYF
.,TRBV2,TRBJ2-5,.,TGTGCCAGCAGGAGGGACCAAGAGACCCAGTACTTC,CASRRDQETQYF
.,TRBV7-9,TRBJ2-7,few,TGTGCCAGCAGCTTAGGGGAGGTGGGCGGTCGACTCTACGAGCAGTACTTC,CASSLGEVGGRLYEQYF
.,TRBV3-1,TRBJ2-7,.,TGTGCCAGCAGCCAATGGGGGCAGGGAGCGTACGAGCAGTACTTC,CASSQWGQGAYEQYF
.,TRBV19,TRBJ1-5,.,TGTGCCAGTAGTATCGTAGGGACAATCTTTGGTAGCAATCAGCCCCAGCATTTT,CASSIVGTIFGSNQPQHF
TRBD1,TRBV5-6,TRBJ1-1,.,TGTGCCAGCAGCTTTACCGGGACAGGGGGTACTGAAGCTTTCTTT,CASSFTGTGGTEAFF
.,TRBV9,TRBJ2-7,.,TGTGCCAGCAGCGCACTACCACGGGCAGGTGCCTTCTACGAGCAGTACTTC,CASSALPRAGAFYEQYF
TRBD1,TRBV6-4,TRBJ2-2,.,TGTGCCAGCAGTGAATATTTGACAGGGGGGAACACCGGGGAGCTGTTTTTT,CASSEYLTGGNTGELFF
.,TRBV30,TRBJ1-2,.,TGTGCCTGGAGTCAAAGGTTATGGGGGCCTAACTATGGCTACACCTTC,CAWSQRLWGPNYGYTF
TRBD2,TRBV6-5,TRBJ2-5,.,TGTGCCAGCAGTTACACATTAGCGGGAGGACAAGAGACCCAGTACTTC,CASSYTLAGGQETQYF
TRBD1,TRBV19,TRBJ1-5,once,TGTGCCAGTAGTATAGATCTCGGGACAGTAAATCAGCCCCAGCATTTT,CASSIDLGTVNQPQHF
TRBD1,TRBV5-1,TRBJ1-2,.,TGCGCCAGCAGCACTGCAGGGGGCGAAAGCGGTGGCTACACCTTC,CASSTAGGESGGYTF